This T cell receptor (beta chain) was sequenced during a study of blood T cell repertoires in COVID-19. The wider study: Sources were T cells, B-cell-depleted T cells, or PBMCs; the material itself was cDNA or gDNA.

This CDR3 comprises 18 residues. Germline V gene data show CDR1 as SGHRS and CDR2 as YFSETQ. V lost 0 bases and J lost 1, with 16 bases in between. Some clones are missing from TCRdb's copy, which holds only in-frame ones; the method was immunoSEQ multiplex PCR. The table has 150,000 to 200,000 clones, approximately 86% seen once. The genes are TRBV5-1 and TRBJ2-2; a possible D gene is TRBD1 (6 bases). The sequence came from a young man with acute or convalescent COVID-19. The sample consisted of peripheral blood. The CDR3 region is CASSLGVDRRLNTGELFF. The CDR3 DNA sequence: TGCGCCAGCAGCTTGGGGGTTGACAGGCGCTTGAACACCGGGGAGCTGTTTTTT. Together with reference TRBV5-1 and TRBJ2-2, the CDR3 gives the full variable domain: KAGVTQTPRYLIKTRGQQVTLSCSPISGHRSVSWYQQTPGQGLQFLFEYFSETQRNKGNFPGRFSGRQFSNSRSEMNVSTLELGDSALYLCASSLGVDRRLNTGELFFGEGSRLTVL.